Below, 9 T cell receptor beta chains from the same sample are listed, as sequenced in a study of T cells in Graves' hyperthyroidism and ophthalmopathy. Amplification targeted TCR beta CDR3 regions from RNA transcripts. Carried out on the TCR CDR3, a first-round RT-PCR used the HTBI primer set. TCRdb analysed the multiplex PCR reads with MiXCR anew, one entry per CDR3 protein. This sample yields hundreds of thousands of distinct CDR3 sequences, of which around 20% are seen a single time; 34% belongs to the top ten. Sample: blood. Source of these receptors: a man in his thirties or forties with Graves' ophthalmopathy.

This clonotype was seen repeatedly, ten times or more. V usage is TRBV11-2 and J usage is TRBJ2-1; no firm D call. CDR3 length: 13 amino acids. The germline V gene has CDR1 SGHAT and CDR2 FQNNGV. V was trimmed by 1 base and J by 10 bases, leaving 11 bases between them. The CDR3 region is CASSLGLEGEQFF. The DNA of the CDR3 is TGTGCCAGCAGCTTAGGCCTAGAAGGCGAGCAGTTCTTC.

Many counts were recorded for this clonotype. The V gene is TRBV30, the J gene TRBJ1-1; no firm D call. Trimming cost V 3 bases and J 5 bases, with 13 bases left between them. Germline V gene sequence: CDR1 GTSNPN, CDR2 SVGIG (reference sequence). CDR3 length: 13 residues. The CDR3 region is CAWSFALETEAFF. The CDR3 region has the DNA TGTGCCTGGAGCTTTGCCCTGGAAACTGAAGCTTTCTTT. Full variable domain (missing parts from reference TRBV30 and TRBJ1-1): SQTIHQWPATLVQPVGSPLSLECTVEGTSNPNLYWYRQAAGRGLQLLFYSVGIGQISSEVPQNLSASRPQDRQFILSSKKLLLSDSGFYLCAWSFALETEAFFGQGTRLTVV.

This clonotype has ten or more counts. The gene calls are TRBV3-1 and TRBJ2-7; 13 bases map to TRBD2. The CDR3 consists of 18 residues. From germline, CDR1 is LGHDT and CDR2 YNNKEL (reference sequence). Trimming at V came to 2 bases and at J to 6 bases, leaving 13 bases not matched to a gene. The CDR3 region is CASSQSPGLAGLRGEQYF. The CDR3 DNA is TGTGCCAGCAGCCAATCTCCGGGACTAGCGGGATTACGGGGCGAGCAGTACTTC.

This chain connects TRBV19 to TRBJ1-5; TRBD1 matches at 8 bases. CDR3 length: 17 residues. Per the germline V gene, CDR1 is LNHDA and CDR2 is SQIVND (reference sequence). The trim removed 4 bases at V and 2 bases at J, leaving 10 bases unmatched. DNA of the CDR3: TGTGCCAGTAGTACACGACAGGGGAGGACCGGCAATCAGCCCCAGCATTTT. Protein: CASSTRQGRTGNQPQHF.

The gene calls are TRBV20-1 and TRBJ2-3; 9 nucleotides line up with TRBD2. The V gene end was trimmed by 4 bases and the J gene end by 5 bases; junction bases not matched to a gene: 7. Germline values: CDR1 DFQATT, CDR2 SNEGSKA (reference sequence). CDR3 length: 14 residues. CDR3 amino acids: CSAISSGRIDTQYF. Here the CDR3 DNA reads TGCAGTGCTATCAGTAGCGGGAGAATAGATACGCAGTATTTT.

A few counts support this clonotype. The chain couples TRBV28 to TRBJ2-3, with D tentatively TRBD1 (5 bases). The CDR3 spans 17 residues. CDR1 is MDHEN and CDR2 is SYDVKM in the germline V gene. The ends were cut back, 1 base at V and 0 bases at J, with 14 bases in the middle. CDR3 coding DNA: TGTGCCAGCAGTTTATTGACAGAAATAGCTAGCACAGATACGCAGTATTTT. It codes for CASSLLTEIASTDTQYF.

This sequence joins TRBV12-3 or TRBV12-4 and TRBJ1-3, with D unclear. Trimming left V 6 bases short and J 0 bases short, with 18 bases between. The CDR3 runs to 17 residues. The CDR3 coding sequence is TGTGCCAGCAGGATTTGGTGGGAAAAAGACTCTGGAAACACCATATATTTT. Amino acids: CASRIWWEKDSGNTIYF.

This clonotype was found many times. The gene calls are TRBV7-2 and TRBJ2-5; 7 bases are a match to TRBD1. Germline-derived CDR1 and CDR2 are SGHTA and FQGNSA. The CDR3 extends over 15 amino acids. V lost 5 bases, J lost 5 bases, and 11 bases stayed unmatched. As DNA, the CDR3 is TGTGCCAGCAGCCTACGGACAGGCATAAGGGAGACCCAGTACTTC. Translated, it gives CASSLRTGIRETQYF.

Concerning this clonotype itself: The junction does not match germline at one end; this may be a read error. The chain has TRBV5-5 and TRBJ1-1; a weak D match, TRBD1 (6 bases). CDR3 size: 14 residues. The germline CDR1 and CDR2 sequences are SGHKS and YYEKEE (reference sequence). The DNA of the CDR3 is TGTACCAGCAGCCCGGGACACCTTTACACTGAAGCTTTCTTT. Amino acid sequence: CTSSPGHLYTEAFF.